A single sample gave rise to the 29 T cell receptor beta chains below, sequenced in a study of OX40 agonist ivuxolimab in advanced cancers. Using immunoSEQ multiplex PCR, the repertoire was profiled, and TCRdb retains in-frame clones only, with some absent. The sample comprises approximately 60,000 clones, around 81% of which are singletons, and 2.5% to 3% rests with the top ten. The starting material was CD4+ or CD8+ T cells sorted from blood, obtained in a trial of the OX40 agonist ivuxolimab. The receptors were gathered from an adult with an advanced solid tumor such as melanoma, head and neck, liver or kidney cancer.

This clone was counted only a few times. The CDR3 protein is CASTPGLAKSSPSYNEQFF. CDR3 sequence (DNA): TGTGCCAGCACACCGGGACTAGCGAAATCAAGCCCTTCCTACAATGAGCAGTTCTTC. The chain couples TRBV9 to TRBJ2-1; TRBD2 matches at 10 bases. With 6 bases clipped from V and 1 base from J, the junction kept 16 bases outside the gene matches. CDR3 length equals 19 residues. Germline lookup yields CDR1 SGDLS and CDR2 YYNGEE.

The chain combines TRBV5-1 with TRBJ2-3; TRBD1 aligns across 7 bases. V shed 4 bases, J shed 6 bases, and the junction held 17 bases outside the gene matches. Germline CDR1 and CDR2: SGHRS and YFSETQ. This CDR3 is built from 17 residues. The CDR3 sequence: CASSGGLNRGKGDTQYF. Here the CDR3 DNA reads TGCGCCAGCAGCGGGGGTTTGAACAGGGGTAAAGGCGATACGCAGTATTTT.

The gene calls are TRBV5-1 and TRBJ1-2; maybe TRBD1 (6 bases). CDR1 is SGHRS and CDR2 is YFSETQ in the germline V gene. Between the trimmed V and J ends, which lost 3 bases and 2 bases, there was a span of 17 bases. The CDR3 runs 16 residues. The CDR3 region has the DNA TGCGCCAGCAGCTCTCCTTTTTTAGGGGGGAACTATGGCTACACCTTC. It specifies CASSSPFLGGNYGYTF.

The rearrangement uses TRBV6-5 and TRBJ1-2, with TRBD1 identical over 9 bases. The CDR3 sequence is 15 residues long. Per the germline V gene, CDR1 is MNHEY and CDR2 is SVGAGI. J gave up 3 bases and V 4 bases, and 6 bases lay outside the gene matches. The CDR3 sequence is CASSSEQGADYGYTF. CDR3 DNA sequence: TGTGCCAGCAGTTCCGAACAGGGGGCCGACTATGGCTACACCTTC.

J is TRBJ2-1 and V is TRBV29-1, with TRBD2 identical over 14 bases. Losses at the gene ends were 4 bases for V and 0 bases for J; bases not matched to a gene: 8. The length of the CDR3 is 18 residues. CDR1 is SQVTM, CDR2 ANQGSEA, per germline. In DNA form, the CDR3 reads TGCAGCGTTGGGGGAGGACTAGCGGGAGGAGTCTCCTACAATGAGCAGTTCTTC. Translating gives CSVGGGLAGGVSYNEQFF.

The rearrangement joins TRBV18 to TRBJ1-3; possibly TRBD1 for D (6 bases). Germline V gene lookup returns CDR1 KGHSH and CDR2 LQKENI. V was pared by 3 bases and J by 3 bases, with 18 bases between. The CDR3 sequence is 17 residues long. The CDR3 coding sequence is TGTGCCAGCTCACCCACGGATCAGGGGAGAGGTGGAAACACCATATATTTT. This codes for CASSPTDQGRGGNTIYF.

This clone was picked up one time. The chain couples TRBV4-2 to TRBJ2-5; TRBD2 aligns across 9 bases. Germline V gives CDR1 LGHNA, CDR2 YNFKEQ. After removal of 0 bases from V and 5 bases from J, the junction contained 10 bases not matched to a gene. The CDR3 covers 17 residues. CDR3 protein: CASSQERGRGGLETQYF. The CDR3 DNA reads TGTGCCAGCAGCCAAGAGAGGGGGCGGGGGGGCCTGGAGACCCAGTACTTC.

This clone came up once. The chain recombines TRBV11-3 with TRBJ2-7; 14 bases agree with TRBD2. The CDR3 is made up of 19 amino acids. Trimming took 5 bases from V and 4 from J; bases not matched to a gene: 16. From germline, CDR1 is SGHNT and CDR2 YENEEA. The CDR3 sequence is CASSPTPGTSGSNLYEQYF. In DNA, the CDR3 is TGTGCCAGCAGCCCCACACCCGGGACTAGCGGGAGTAATCTGTACGAGCAGTACTTC. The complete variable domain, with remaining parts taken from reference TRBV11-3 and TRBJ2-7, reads EAGVVQSPRYKIIEKKQPVAFWCNPISGHNTLYWYLQNLGQGPELLIRYENEEAVDDSQLPKDRFSAERLKGVDSTLKIQPAELGDSAVYLCASSPTPGTSGSNLYEQYFGPGTRLTVT.

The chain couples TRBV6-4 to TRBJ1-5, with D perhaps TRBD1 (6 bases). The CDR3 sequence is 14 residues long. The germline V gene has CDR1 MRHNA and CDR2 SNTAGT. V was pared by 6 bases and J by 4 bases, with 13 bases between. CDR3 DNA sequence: TGTGCCAGCAGCCCTCAGGGGTCTAATCAGCCCCAGCATTTT. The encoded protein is CASSPQGSNQPQHF.

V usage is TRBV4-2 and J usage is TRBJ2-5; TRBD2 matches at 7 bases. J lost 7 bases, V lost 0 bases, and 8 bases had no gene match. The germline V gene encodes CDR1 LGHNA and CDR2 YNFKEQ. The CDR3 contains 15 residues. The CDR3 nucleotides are TGTGCCAGCAGCCAAGATCAAAGCGGGGAATGGACCCAGTACTTC. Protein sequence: CASSQDQSGEWTQYF.

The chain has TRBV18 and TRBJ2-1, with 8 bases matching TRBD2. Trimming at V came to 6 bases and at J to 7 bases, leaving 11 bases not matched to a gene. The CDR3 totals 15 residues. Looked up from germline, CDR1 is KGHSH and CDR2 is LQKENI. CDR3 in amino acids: CASSILGLDKNEQFF. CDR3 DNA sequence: TGTGCCAGCTCCATCCTGGGACTAGATAAGAATGAGCAGTTCTTC.

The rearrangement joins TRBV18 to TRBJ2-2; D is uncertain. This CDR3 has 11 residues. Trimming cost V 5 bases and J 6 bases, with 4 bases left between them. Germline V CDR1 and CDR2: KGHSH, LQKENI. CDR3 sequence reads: CASSTSGELFF. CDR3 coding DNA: TGTGCCAGCTCAACATCCGGGGAGCTGTTTTTT.

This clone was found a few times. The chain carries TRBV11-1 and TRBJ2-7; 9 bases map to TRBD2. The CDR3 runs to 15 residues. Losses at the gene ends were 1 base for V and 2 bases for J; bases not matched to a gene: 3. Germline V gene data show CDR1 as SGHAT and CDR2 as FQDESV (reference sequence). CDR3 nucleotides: TGTGCCAGCAGCTTAGAGCTAGCGGGGCCCTACGAGCAGTACTTC. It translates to CASSLELAGPYEQYF. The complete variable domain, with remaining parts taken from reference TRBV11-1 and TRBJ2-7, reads EAEVAQSPRYKITEKSQAVAFWCDPISGHATLYWYRQILGQGPELLVQFQDESVVDDSQLPKDRFSAERLKGVDSTLKIQPAELGDSAMYLCASSLELAGPYEQYFGPGTRLTVT.

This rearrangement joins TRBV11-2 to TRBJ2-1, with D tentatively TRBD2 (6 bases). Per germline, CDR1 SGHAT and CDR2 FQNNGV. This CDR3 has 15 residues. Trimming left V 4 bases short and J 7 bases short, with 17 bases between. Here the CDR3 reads CASSYGTRGVNEQFF. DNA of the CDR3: TGTGCCAGCAGCTACGGGACCCGCGGGGTTAATGAGCAGTTCTTC.

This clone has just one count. The DNA for the CDR3 is TGCGCCAGCAGCCACTACCCCGACACCGGGGAGCTGTTTTTT. This sequence encodes CASSHYPDTGELFF. The rearrangement links TRBV4-1 to TRBJ2-2; no clear D gene. The CDR3 consists of 14 residues. In germline, CDR1 is MGHRA, CDR2 YSYEKL. The ends were cut back, 3 bases at V and 3 bases at J, with 8 bases in the middle.

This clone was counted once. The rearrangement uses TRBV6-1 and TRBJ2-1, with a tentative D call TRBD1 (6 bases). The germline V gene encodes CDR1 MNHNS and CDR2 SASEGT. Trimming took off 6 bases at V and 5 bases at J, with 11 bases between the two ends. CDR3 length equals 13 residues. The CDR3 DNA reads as TGTGCCAGCAGGGTGGACAGAGACAATGAGCAGTTCTTC. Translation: CASRVDRDNEQFF.

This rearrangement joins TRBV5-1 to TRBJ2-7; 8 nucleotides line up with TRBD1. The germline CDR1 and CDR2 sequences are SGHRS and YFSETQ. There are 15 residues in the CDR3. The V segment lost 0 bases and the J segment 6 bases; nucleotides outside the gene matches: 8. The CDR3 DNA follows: TGCGCCAGCAGCTTGGCGCAGGGGGCTAACAGCGAGCAGTACTTC. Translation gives CASSLAQGANSEQYF.

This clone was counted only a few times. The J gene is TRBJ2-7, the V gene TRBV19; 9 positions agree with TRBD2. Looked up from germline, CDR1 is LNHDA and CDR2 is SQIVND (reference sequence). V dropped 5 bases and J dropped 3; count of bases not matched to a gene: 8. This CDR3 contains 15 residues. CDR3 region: CASSPERAGGYEQYF. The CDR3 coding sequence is TGTGCCAGTAGTCCCGAGCGAGCGGGAGGCTACGAGCAGTACTTC.

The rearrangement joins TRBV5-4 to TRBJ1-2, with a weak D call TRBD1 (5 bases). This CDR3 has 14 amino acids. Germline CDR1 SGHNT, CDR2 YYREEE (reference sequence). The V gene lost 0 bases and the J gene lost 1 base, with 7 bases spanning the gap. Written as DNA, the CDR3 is TGTGCCAGCAGCTTGGCAGGGTTTAACTATGGCTACACCTTC. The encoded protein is CASSLAGFNYGYTF.

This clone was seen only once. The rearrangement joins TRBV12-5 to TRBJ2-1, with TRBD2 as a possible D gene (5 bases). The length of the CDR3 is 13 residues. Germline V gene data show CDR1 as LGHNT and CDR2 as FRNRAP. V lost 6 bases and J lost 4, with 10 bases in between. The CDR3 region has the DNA TGTGCTAGTGGATGGACTGTTTACAATGAGCAGTTCTTC. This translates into CASGWTVYNEQFF.

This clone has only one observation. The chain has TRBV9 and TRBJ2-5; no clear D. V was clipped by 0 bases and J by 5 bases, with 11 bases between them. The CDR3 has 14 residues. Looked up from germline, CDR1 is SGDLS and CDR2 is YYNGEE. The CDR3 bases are TGTGCCAGCAGCGTAGCTCCAGCTGTGGAGACCCAGTACTTC. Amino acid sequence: CASSVAPAVETQYF.

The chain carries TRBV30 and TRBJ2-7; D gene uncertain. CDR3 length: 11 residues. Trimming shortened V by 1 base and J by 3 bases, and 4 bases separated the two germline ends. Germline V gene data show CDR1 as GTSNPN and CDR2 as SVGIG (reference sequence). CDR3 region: CAWSGIYEQYF. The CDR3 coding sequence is TGTGCCTGGAGTGGTATCTACGAGCAGTACTTC.

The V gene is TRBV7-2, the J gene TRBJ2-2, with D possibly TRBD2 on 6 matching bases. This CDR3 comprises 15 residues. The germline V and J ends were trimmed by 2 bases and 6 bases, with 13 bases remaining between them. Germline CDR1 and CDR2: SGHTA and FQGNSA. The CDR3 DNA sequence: TGTGCCAGCAGCTTAAAGTTAGCGGCTCCCGGGGAGCTGTTTTTT. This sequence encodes CASSLKLAAPGELFF.

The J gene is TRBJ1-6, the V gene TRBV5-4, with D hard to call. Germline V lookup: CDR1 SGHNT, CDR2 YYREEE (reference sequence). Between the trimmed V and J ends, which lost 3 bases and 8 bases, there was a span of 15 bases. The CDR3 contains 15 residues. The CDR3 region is CASSYERRAHSPLHF. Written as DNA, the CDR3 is TGTGCCAGCAGCTACGAGAGGAGGGCGCATTCACCCCTCCACTTT. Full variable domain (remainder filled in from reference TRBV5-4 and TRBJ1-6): ETGVTQSPTHLIKTRGQQVTLRCSSQSGHNTVSWYQQALGQGPQFIFQYYREEENGRGNFPPRFSGLQFPNYSSELNVNALELDDSALYLCASSYERRAHSPLHFGNGTRLTVT.

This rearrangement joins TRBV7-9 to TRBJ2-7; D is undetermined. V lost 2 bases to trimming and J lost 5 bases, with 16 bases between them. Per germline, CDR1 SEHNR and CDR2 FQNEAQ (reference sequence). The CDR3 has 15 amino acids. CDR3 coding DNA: TGTGCCAGCAGCTTAAAACCCTCCTGGCTGAACGAGCAGTACTTC. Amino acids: CASSLKPSWLNEQYF.

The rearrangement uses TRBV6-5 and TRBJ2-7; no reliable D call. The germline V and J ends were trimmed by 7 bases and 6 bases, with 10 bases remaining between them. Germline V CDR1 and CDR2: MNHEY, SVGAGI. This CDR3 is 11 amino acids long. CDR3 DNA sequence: TGTGCCAGCACCTCCCTACGCGAGCAGTACTTC. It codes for CASTSLREQYF.

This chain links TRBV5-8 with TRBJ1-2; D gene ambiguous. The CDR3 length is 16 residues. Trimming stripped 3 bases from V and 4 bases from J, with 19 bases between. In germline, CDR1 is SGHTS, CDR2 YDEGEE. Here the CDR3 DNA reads TGTGCCAGCAGCTACGACGCCTCCCCAGGTGGCTATGGCTACACCTTC. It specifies CASSYDASPGGYGYTF.

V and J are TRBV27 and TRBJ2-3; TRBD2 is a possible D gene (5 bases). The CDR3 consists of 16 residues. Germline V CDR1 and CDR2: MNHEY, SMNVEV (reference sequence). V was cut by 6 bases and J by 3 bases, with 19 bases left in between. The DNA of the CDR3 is TGTGCCAGCAGCCCAGCGGCAGCGGTGAGGACAGATACGCAGTATTTT. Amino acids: CASSPAAAVRTDTQYF.

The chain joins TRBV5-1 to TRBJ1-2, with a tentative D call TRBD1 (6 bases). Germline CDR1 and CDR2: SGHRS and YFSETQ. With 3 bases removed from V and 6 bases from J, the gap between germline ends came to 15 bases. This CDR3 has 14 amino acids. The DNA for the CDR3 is TGCGCCAGCAGCTCCGGAGGACAGTCGGATGGCTACACCTTC. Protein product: CASSSGGQSDGYTF. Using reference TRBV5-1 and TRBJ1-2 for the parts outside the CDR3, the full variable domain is KAGVTQTPRYLIKTRGQQVTLSCSPISGHRSVSWYQQTPGQGLQFLFEYFSETQRNKGNFPGRFSGRQFSNSRSEMNVSTLELGDSALYLCASSSGGQSDGYTFGSGTRLTVV.